This TCR beta chain originates from a study of cytomegalovirus exposure and HLA in healthy donors. Healthy bone marrow donors made up the donors. A multiplex PCR was run with 60 Vbeta primers and 13 Jbeta primers. The assay was immunoSEQ multiplex PCR, and TCRdb's table has in-frame clones only and misses some. Of about 110,000 clones in the sample, around three quarters were seen once. Findings of the study overall: Prior analysis indicated that the majority of TCR beta V segments exhibited productivity approximately 87% or approximately 30% of the time. Reports indicate that TCR beta sequences accurately predicted the HLA-A and HLA-B alleles of most subjects. Presence/absence analysis assumed near-uniform sequencing depth across donors.

As regards this clone: Its antigen is unknown.

The CDR3 has 18 amino acids. Unmatched junction bases numbered 7, after V lost 2 bases and J lost 0 bases. CDR1 is MGHDK, CDR2 SYGVNS, per germline. This receptor was identified in a woman in her forties or fifties in good health and CMV-seropositive. The gene calls are TRBV25-1 and TRBJ2-5, with 12 bases aligning to TRBD2. The sample comprised PBMCs. The CDR3 sequence is CASSERPGLAGYQETQYF. DNA for the CDR3: TGTGCCAGCAGTGAACGCCCCGGACTAGCGGGGTACCAAGAGACCCAGTACTTC.